This TCR beta chain was sequenced during a study of blood T cell repertoires in COVID-19. Across the whole study: The samples span acute and convalescent COVID-19 from the United States, Italy and Spain. In each case, the material was cDNA or gDNA derived from T cells, B-cell-depleted T cells, or PBMCs.

Original processing notes: Quantification of nucleated cells was approximated via reference gene primer amplification. Only in-frame clones appear in the TCRdb table, and some are missing; sequencing was by immunoSEQ multiplex PCR. Clone size and the V and J calls come from that table; the DNA yielded D and trimming. The profile shows about 150,000 clones, roughly four fifths of them singletons. This CDR3 comprises 15 residues. CDR1 and CDR2 from the germline V gene are PRHDT and FYEKMQ (reference sequence). Trimming took off 1 base at V and 0 bases at J, with 7 bases between the two ends. The receptor comes from a man in his 70s who had recovered from COVID-19. The chain couples TRBV13 to TRBJ1-3; tentatively, D is TRBD1 (5 bases). Sequencing was carried out using peripheral blood. The CDR3 region is CASSLDRSSGNTIYF. The DNA of the CDR3 is TGTGCCAGCAGCTTAGACAGGAGCTCTGGAAACACCATATATTTT. Looking up the rest from reference TRBV13 and TRBJ1-3 gives the full variable domain: AAGVIQSPRHLIKEKRETATLKCYPIPRHDTVYWYQQGPGQDPQFLISFYEKMQSDKGSIPDRFSAQQFSDYHSELNMSSLELGDSALYFCASSLDRSSGNTIYFGEGSWLTVV.